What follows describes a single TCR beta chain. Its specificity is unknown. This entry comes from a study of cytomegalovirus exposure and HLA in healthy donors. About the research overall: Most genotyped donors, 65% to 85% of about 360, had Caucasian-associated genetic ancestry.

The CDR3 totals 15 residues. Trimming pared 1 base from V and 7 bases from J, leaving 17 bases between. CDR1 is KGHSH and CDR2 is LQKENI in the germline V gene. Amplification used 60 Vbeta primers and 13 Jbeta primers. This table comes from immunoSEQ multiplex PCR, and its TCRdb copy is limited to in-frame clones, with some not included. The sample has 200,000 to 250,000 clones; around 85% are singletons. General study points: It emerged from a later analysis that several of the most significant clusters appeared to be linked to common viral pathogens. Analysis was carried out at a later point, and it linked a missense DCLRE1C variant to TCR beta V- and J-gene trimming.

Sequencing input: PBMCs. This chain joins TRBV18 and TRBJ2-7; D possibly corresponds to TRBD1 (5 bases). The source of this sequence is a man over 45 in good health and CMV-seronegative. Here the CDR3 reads CASSPLQGPSQEQYF. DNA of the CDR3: TGTGCCAGCTCACCACTCCAGGGCCCCTCCCAGGAGCAGTACTTC.